A single sample is the source of the 21 T cell receptor beta chains below, sequenced in a study of blood T cell repertoires in COVID-19. Profiling relied on immunoSEQ multiplex PCR, and the TCRdb table lists in-frame clones only, not all of them. The sample has about 100,000 clones, roughly 90% seen once. The sample consisted of peripheral blood. These receptors were taken from a woman between 45 and 60 years old with COVID-19, enrolled during active disease.

The V and J genes are TRBV28 and TRBJ1-2, with D uncertain. The ends were cut back, 2 bases at V and 3 bases at J, with 10 bases in the middle. Germline values: CDR1 MDHEN, CDR2 SYDVKM. The CDR3 is 14 amino acids. The CDR3 region has the DNA TGTGCCAGCAGTTTAGTGATAGCCTACTATGGCTACACCTTC. This encodes CASSLVIAYYGYTF.

This clone was detected only once. The rearrangement uses TRBV5-4 and TRBJ2-7; tentative D call: TRBD2 (5 bases). The germline CDR1 and CDR2 sequences are SGHNT and YYREEE (reference sequence). CDR3 size: 12 residues. Trimming took 2 bases from V and 6 from J, leaving 9 bases between them. CDR3 sequence reads: CASSLPGFEQYF. DNA for the CDR3: TGTGCCAGCAGCTTACCGGGATTCGAGCAGTACTTC.

In DNA, the CDR3 is TGTGCCACCCGAGCGCTGAACACTGAAGCTTTCTTT. Its translation is CATRALNTEAFF. V gene TRBV28 combines with J gene TRBJ1-1; D gene uncertain. Germline values: CDR1 MDHEN, CDR2 SYDVKM. This CDR3 is built from 12 residues. Trimming took off 10 bases at V and 0 bases at J, with 9 bases between the two ends.

This clone is a singleton in its sample. This sequence joins TRBV19 and TRBJ2-3; tentatively, D is TRBD2 (6 bases). V was shortened by 7 bases and J by 0 bases, with 14 bases between the two germline ends. Germline CDR1 is LNHDA and CDR2 is SQIVND (reference sequence). The CDR3 has 15 amino acids. CDR3 loop: CASTPLGTSTDTQYF. The CDR3 nucleotides are TGTGCCAGTACCCCTTTGGGGACTAGCACAGATACGCAGTATTTT.

The genes are TRBV19 and TRBJ2-2, with 7 bases identical to TRBD2. The CDR3 runs to 16 residues. The V and J ends lost 7 bases and 4 bases, in that order; junction bases with no gene match: 12. Germline V gives CDR1 LNHDA, CDR2 SQIVND (reference sequence). This CDR3 is CASTPWDGGGTGELFF. The DNA for the CDR3 is TGTGCCAGTACCCCCTGGGACGGCGGGGGCACCGGGGAGCTGTTTTTT.

This clone was observed once. This chain connects TRBV3-1 (or the pseudogene TRBV3-2) to TRBJ1-2; 7 bases are a match to TRBD1. CDR1 LGHDT and CDR2 YNNKEL come from the germline V gene (reference sequence). The V segment lost 5 bases and the J segment 8 bases; nucleotides outside the gene matches: 8. The CDR3 spans 13 residues. The CDR3 region is CASSNRDSRGYTF. CDR3 DNA: TGTGCCAGCAGCAATCGGGACAGTCGGGGCTACACCTTC.

Regarding this clone: One end of the junction fails to match germline, which may point to a read error. The chain couples TRBV5-6 to TRBJ2-4; TRBD2 might be the D (5 bases). Per germline, CDR1 SGHDT and CDR2 YYEEEE. The CDR3 spans 12 residues. The CDR3 is CASSWKNPTRDF. The CDR3 DNA reads TGTGCCAGCAGCTGGAAAAACCCAACGCGGGACTTC.

This chain joins TRBV3-1 (or the pseudogene TRBV3-2) and TRBJ2-1; 8 bases align to TRBD1. V trimming: 1 base; J trimming: 0 bases; junction bases outside the gene matches: 11. The CDR3 spans 19 residues. Germline CDR1 reads LGHDT; CDR2 reads YNNKEL (reference sequence). CDR3 sequence (DNA): TGTGCCAGCAGCCAAGGGGGGGTAGGACAGGGCAGCTCCTACAATGAGCAGTTCTTC. Its protein is CASSQGGVGQGSSYNEQFF.

This sequence joins TRBV19 and TRBJ1-1; a possible D gene is TRBD1 (5 bases). The CDR3 totals 17 residues. Germline V gives CDR1 LNHDA, CDR2 SQIVND (reference sequence). Between the trimmed V and J ends, which lost 3 bases and 4 bases, there was a span of 21 bases. The DNA for the CDR3 is TGTGCCAGTAGTATCCGCGCGCATGGGGCGCTTGGCACTGAAGCTTTCTTT. Translating gives CASSIRAHGALGTEAFF.

This rearrangement joins TRBV28 to TRBJ1-1; D uncertain. CDR1 and CDR2 from the germline V gene are MDHEN and SYDVKM. The germline V and J ends were trimmed by 9 bases and 2 bases, with 25 bases remaining between them. This CDR3 has 17 residues. The CDR3 DNA reads TGTGCCAGTTTAAACGTAAATCAGTTCGCCCCCAACACTGAAGCTTTCTTT. Its protein is CASLNVNQFAPNTEAFF.

The CDR3 sequence: CATSDLRGSDTQYF. CDR3 coding DNA: TGTGCCACCAGTGATCTCAGGGGGTCAGATACGCAGTATTTT. V is TRBV24-1 and J is TRBJ2-3, with 7 bases matching TRBD1. The ends lost 3 bases at V and 4 bases at J; junction bases unmatched: 3. The CDR3 has 14 residues. The V gene's germline CDR1 is KGHDR and CDR2 SFDVKD.

The V call is TRBV30, the J call TRBJ1-6; D unresolved. Germline V lookup: CDR1 GTSNPN, CDR2 SVGIG (reference sequence). The V end was cut by 2 bases, the J end by 8 bases, with 10 bases between. The CDR3 extends over 13 amino acids. The CDR3 is CAWSPNSYSPLHF. Written as DNA, the CDR3 is TGTGCCTGGAGTCCGAACAGTTATTCACCCCTCCACTTT.

In the case of this clone: One end of the junction does not line up with germline, which may come from a read error. This chain joins TRBV6-1 and TRBJ2-5; the match to TRBD1 covers 9 bases. The CDR3 spans 16 residues. Germline V CDR1 and CDR2: MNHNS, SASEGT. CDR3: CASSQAGTGTRETQYF. In DNA, the CDR3 is TGTGCCAGCAGTCAAGCCGGGACAGGGACGCGAGAGACCCAGTACTTC.

The V gene is TRBV7-7, the J gene TRBJ2-1; tentative D call: TRBD1 (6 bases). The CDR3 spans 18 residues. Trimming shortened V by 4 bases and J by 1 base, and 20 bases separated the two germline ends. Germline CDR1 reads SSHAT; CDR2 reads FNYEAQ (reference sequence). The CDR3: CASSSRLPGQDSYNEQFF. CDR3 coding DNA: TGTGCCAGCAGCTCTCGCTTACCGGGACAAGATTCCTACAATGAGCAGTTCTTC.

The chain recombines TRBV5-1 with TRBJ1-6, with a weak D call TRBD1 (6 bases). The germline gives CDR1 SGHRS, CDR2 YFSETQ. The CDR3 is 16 amino acids. V lost 3 bases and J 7 bases, leaving 17 bases between the germline ends. CDR3 nucleotides: TGCGCCAGCAGCTCCAGGTTGGGGGCCCGAAATTCACCCCTCCACTTT. This gives the protein CASSSRLGARNSPLHF.

The CDR3 DNA sequence: TGTGCCAGCAGCACGACAGGGAGCCTCTCCTATAATTCACCCCTCCACTTT. Amino acid sequence: CASSTTGSLSYNSPLHF. The chain employs TRBV7-2 and TRBJ1-6; 7 bases map to TRBD1. After removal of 5 bases from V and 0 bases from J, the junction contained 7 bases not matched to a gene. There are 17 residues in the CDR3. Per the germline V gene, CDR1 is SGHTA and CDR2 is FQGNSA.

This sequence joins TRBV4-2 and TRBJ2-7; 10 positions agree with TRBD2. This CDR3 has 14 amino acids. The trim removed 5 bases at V and 3 bases at J, leaving 4 bases unmatched. The germline gives CDR1 LGHNA, CDR2 YNFKEQ. The CDR3 loop is CASSSQRGGYEQYF. The CDR3 DNA is TGTGCCAGCAGCTCCCAGCGGGGGGGCTACGAGCAGTACTTC.

The V call is TRBV11-3, the J call TRBJ1-1, with D hard to call. The V gene's germline CDR1 is SGHNT and CDR2 YENEEA. V was shortened by 7 bases and J by 4 bases, with 13 bases between the two germline ends. CDR3 length: 13 residues. CDR3: CASMEGKATEAFF. The CDR3 DNA sequence: TGTGCCAGCATGGAGGGTAAGGCCACTGAAGCTTTCTTT. Drawing the rest from reference TRBV11-3 and TRBJ1-1, the complete variable domain is EAGVVQSPRYKIIEKKQPVAFWCNPISGHNTLYWYLQNLGQGPELLIRYENEEAVDDSQLPKDRFSAERLKGVDSTLKIQPAELGDSAVYLCASMEGKATEAFFGQGTRLTVV.

The V call is TRBV5-1, the J call TRBJ1-3; 8 bases fit TRBD1. The CDR3 has 16 residues. The germline V gene encodes CDR1 SGHRS and CDR2 YFSETQ. With V trimmed by 0 bases and J by 8 bases, 10 bases remained unmatched. The CDR3 coding sequence is TGCGCCAGCAGCTTGGAGTCCAGGGGGCGCGCGGACACCATATATTTT. This codes for CASSLESRGRADTIYF. The whole variable domain, remainder taken from reference TRBV5-1 and TRBJ1-3, is KAGVTQTPRYLIKTRGQQVTLSCSPISGHRSVSWYQQTPGQGLQFLFEYFSETQRNKGNFPGRFSGRQFSNSRSEMNVSTLELGDSALYLCASSLESRGRADTIYFGEGSWLTVV.

This sequence joins TRBV5-1 and TRBJ1-3; D gene ambiguous. This CDR3 contains 16 residues. The germline V gene has CDR1 SGHRS and CDR2 YFSETQ. The V and J ends lost 4 bases and 1 base respectively, with 15 bases between them. The CDR3 is CASSPVTAGSGNTIYF. The DNA for the CDR3 is TGCGCCAGCAGCCCAGTCACCGCGGGATCTGGAAACACCATATATTTT. The entire variable domain, with the rest obtained from reference TRBV5-1 and TRBJ1-3, is as follows: KAGVTQTPRYLIKTRGQQVTLSCSPISGHRSVSWYQQTPGQGLQFLFEYFSETQRNKGNFPGRFSGRQFSNSRSEMNVSTLELGDSALYLCASSPVTAGSGNTIYFGEGSWLTVV.

V is TRBV28 and J is TRBJ1-2; D gene ambiguous. The V gene lost 8 bases and the J gene lost 3 bases, with 16 bases spanning the gap. The CDR3 has 14 residues. The V gene's germline CDR1 is MDHEN and CDR2 SYDVKM. CDR3 nucleotide sequence: TGTGCCAGCCATCCCGTGGGAGTAGACTATGGCTACACCTTC. Its protein is CASHPVGVDYGYTF.